A single sample gave rise to the 2 T cell receptor beta chains below, sequenced in a study of T cells after yellow fever vaccination. TCRdb independently ran MiXCR on the 5' RACE reads; one entry per CDR3 protein. The data hold 200,000 to 300,000 distinct CDR3 sequences, with around 13% observed a single time. The input for sequencing was CD4+ T cells sorted from PBMCs, taken 45 days after the yellow fever booster vaccination. The source is a man aged 30-40 years who received the YFV17D yellow fever vaccine.

The chain recombines TRBV5-1 with TRBJ1-1; TRBD1 matches at 7 bases. CDR3 size: 14 residues. The germline V gene has CDR1 SGHRS and CDR2 YFSETQ. V lost 4 bases, J lost 4 bases, and 7 bases stayed unmatched. CDR3 in DNA: TGCGCCAGCAGCAACAGGGGTCCCGTCACTGAAGCTTTCTTT. Translation: CASSNRGPVTEAFF.

Notes on this clonotype: The junction does not match germline at one end; this may be a read error. The V call is TRBV6-1, the J call TRBJ2-7; 7 bases fit TRBD1. Germline CDR1 is MNHNS and CDR2 is SASEGT. The CDR3 totals 14 residues. The DNA of the CDR3 is TGTGCCAGCACCAGCACCGGGACAGCCTACGAGCGGTACTTC. Translation: CASTSTGTAYERYF.